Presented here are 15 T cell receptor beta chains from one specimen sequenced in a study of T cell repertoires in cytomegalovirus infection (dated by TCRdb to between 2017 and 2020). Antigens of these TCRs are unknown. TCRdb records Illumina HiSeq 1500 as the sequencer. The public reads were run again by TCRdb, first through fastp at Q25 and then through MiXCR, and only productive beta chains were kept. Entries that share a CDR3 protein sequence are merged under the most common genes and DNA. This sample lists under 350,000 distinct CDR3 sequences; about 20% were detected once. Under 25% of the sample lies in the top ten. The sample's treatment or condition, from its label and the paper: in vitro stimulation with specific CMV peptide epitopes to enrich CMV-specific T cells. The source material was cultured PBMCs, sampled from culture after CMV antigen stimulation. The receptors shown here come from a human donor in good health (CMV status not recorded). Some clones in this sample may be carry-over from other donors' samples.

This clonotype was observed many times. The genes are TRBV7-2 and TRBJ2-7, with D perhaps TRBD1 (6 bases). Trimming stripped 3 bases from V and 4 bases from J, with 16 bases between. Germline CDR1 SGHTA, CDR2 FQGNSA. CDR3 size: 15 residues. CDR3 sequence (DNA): TGTGCCAGCAGCTTCCCGACCGGACAGACTTACGAGCAGTACTTC. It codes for CASSFPTGQTYEQYF.

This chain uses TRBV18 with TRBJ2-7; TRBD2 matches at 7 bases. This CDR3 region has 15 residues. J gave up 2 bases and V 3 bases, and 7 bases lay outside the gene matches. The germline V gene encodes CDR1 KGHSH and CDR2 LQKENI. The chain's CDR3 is CASSPPGGSAYEQYF. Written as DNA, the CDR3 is TGTGCCAGCTCACCCCCCGGCGGGAGTGCCTACGAGCAGTACTTC.

The CDR3 DNA sequence: TGTGCCAGCAGTTTCTCCACAGGGAGGAAGACCCAGTACTTC. Protein sequence: CASSFSTGRKTQYF. J is TRBJ2-5 and V is TRBV28, with D tentatively TRBD1 or TRBD2 (6 bases each). CDR3 length: 14 amino acids. V was trimmed by 3 bases and J by 6 bases, leaving 14 bases between them. Germline CDR1 MDHEN, CDR2 SYDVKM.

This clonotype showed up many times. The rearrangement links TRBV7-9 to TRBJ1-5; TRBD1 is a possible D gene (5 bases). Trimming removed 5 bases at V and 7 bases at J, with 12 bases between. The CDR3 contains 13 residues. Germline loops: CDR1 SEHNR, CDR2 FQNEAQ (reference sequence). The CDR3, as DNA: TGTGCCAGCAGCCCATTGTGGGGCCAGCCCCAGCATTTT. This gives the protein CASSPLWGQPQHF.

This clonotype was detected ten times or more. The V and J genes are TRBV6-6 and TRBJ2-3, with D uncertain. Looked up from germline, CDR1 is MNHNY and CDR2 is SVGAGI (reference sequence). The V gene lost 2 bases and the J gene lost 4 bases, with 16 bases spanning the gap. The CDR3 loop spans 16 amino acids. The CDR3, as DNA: TGTGCCAGCAGTTACCCGACGAGGAAGGGTTCAGATACGCAGTATTTT. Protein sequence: CASSYPTRKGSDTQYF.

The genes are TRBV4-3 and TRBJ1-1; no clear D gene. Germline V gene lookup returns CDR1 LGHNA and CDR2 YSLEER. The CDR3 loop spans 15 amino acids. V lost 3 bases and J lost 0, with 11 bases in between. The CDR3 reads CASSQTWSMNTEAFF. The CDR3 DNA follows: TGCGCCAGCAGCCAGACTTGGTCCATGAACACTGAAGCTTTCTTT.

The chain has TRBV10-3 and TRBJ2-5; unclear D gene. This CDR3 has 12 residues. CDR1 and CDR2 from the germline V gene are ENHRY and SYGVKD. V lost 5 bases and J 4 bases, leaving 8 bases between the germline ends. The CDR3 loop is CAISSVGETQYF. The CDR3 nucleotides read TGTGCCATCAGTTCAGTGGGAGAGACCCAGTACTTC.

The chain's CDR3 is CASSVRDSPNQPQHF. CDR3 in DNA: TGTGCCAGCAGCGTACGGGACTCTCCGAATCAGCCCCAGCATTTT. V usage is TRBV7-8 and J usage is TRBJ1-5, with D perhaps matching TRBD1 (5 bases). The V and J ends lost 5 bases and 4 bases respectively, with 15 bases between them. Germline V gene sequence: CDR1 SGHVS, CDR2 FQNEAQ. CDR3 length equals 15 residues. Filled out from reference TRBV7-8 and TRBJ1-5, the complete variable domain reads GAGVSQSPRYKVAKRGQDVALRCDPISGHVSLFWYQQALGQGPEFLTYFQNEAQLDKSGLPSDRFFAERPEGSVSTLKIQRTQQEDSAVYLCASSVRDSPNQPQHFGDGTRLSIL.

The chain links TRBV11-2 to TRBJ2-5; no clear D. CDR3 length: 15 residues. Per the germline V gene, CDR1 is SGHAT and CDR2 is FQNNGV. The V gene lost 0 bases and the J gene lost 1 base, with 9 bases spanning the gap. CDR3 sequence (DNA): TGTGCCAGCAGCTTAGACAGGAGCGCCCAAGAGACCCAGTACTTC. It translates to CASSLDRSAQETQYF.

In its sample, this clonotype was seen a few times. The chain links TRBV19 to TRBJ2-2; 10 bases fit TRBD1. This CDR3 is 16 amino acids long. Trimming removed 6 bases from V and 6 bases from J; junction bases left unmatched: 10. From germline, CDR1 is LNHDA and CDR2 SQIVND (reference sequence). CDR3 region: CASSPGGTGVSGELFF. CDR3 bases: TGTGCCAGTAGCCCAGGTGGGACAGGGGTATCCGGGGAGCTGTTTTTT.

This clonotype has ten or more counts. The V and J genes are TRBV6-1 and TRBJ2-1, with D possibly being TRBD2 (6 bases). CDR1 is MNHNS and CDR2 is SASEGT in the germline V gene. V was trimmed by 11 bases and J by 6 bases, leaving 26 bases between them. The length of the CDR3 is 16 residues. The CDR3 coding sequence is TGTGCCCTACAGACGGCAGGAGGGCTTTTTCGCAATGAGCAGTTCTTC. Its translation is CALQTAGGLFRNEQFF.

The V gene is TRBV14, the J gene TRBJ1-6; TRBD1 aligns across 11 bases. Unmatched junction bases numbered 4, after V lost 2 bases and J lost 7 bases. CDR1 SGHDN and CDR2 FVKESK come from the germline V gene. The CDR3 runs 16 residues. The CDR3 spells CASSQIGQGANSPLHF. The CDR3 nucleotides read TGTGCCAGCAGCCAAATCGGACAGGGGGCGAATTCACCCCTCCACTTT.

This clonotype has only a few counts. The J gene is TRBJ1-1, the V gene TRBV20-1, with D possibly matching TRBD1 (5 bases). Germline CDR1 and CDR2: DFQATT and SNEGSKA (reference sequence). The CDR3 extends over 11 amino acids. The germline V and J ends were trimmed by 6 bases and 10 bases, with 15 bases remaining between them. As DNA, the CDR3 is TGCAGTGCCATAGACCGGACATCAGCTTTCTTT. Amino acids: CSAIDRTSAFF.

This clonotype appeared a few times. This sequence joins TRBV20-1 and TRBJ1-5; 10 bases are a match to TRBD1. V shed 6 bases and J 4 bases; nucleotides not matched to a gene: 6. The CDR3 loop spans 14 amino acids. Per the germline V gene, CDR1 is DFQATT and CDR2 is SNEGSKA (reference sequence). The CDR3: CSAFPGQGNQPQHF. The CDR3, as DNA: TGCAGTGCGTTCCCGGGACAGGGGAATCAGCCCCAGCATTTT.

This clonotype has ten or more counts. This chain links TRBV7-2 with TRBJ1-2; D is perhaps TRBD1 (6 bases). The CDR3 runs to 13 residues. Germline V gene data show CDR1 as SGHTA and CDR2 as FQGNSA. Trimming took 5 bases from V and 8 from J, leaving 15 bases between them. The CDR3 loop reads CASSAEAGGGYTF. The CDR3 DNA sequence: TGTGCCAGCAGCGCTGAAGCGGGGGGCGGCTACACCTTC.